The 7 T cell receptor beta chains given below trace back to one sample, sequenced in a study of shared clonotypes between healthy human individuals. Sequencing was performed with immunoSEQ multiplex PCR; in TCRdb, only in-frame clones are kept and a portion is missing. The sample yields hundreds of thousands of clones, approximately 79% seen once. Sequenced material: memory CD4+ T cells sorted from blood. This sample's subset: CD45RA-negative fraction. The source of these receptors is a woman aged 25 to 45 in good health.

The gene calls are TRBV18 and TRBJ2-3, with D unclear. The V end lost 2 bases, the J end lost 3 bases, and 12 bases lay between the germline ends. CDR1 KGHSH and CDR2 LQKENI come from the germline V gene. This CDR3 is 15 amino acids long. Here the CDR3 reads CASSPELQSTDTQYF. The CDR3 region has the DNA TGTGCCAGCTCACCAGAACTCCAATCTACAGATACGCAGTATTTT. Full variable domain (missing parts from reference TRBV18 and TRBJ2-3): NAGVMQNPRHLVRRRGQEARLRCSPMKGHSHVYWYRQLPEEGLKFMVYLQKENIIDESGMPKERFSAEFPKEGPSILRIQQVVRGDSAAYFCASSPELQSTDTQYFGPGTRLTVL.

The J gene is TRBJ2-2, the V gene TRBV11-2, with no clear D. V was trimmed by 0 bases and J by 1 base, leaving 9 bases between them. CDR1 is SGHAT, CDR2 FQNNGV, per germline. This CDR3 spans 16 amino acids. CDR3 sequence reads: CASSLDPWMNTGELFF. The CDR3 bases are TGTGCCAGCAGCTTAGATCCCTGGATGAACACCGGGGAGCTGTTTTTT. Filled out from reference TRBV11-2 and TRBJ2-2, the complete variable domain reads EAGVAQSPRYKIIEKRQSVAFWCNPISGHATLYWYQQILGQGPKLLIQFQNNGVVDDSQLPKDRFSAERLKGVDSTLKIQPAKLEDSAVYLCASSLDPWMNTGELFFGEGSRLTVL.

This sequence joins TRBV18 and TRBJ2-3; D may be TRBD1 or TRBD2 (5 bases each). This CDR3 has 16 amino acids. Germline CDR1 and CDR2: KGHSH and LQKENI. V was trimmed by 5 bases and J by 0 bases, leaving 15 bases between them. CDR3 in DNA: TGTGCCAGCTCAGGGACCGGGTCCTCTAGCACAGATACGCAGTATTTT. Protein sequence: CASSGTGSSSTDTQYF.

J is TRBJ2-7 and V is TRBV10-3; 11 bases fit TRBD2. From germline, CDR1 is ENHRY and CDR2 SYGVKD. The CDR3 loop spans 19 amino acids. J lost 4 bases, V lost 6 bases, and 20 bases had no gene match. This CDR3 is CAIRVFGTSGHNGSYEQYF. The DNA for the CDR3 is TGTGCCATCAGGGTTTTCGGGACTAGCGGACATAATGGGTCTTACGAGCAGTACTTC.

V is TRBV11-2 and J is TRBJ1-2; no reliable D call. The CDR3 runs 15 residues. CDR1 is SGHAT, CDR2 FQNNGV, per germline. V was pared by 5 bases and J by 0 bases, with 13 bases between. The CDR3 sequence: CASSPRGGTNYGYTF. The CDR3 DNA follows: TGTGCCAGCAGCCCGCGAGGAGGGACTAACTATGGCTACACCTTC.

The chain combines TRBV28 with TRBJ2-1, with TRBD1 matching over 10 bases. Germline CDR1 and CDR2: MDHEN and SYDVKM. This CDR3 contains 13 residues. V dropped 7 bases and J dropped 7; count of bases not matched to a gene: 4. The CDR3 sequence is CASKDRGRNEQFF. The CDR3 region has the DNA TGTGCCAGCAAGGACAGGGGGAGGAATGAGCAGTTCTTC.

V gene TRBV2 combines with J gene TRBJ2-7, with TRBD1 matching 7 bases. The germline V gene encodes CDR1 SNHLY and CDR2 FYNNEI. CDR3 size: 15 residues. With V trimmed by 4 bases and J by 7 bases, 13 bases remained unmatched. The CDR3 protein is CASSGWQGESREQYF. CDR3 DNA sequence: TGTGCCAGCAGTGGGTGGCAGGGGGAATCGCGAGAGCAGTACTTC.